Below, 14 T cell receptor beta chains from the same sample are listed, as sequenced in a study of PD-1 blockade in mismatch repair-deficient tumors. Assay used: immunoSEQ multiplex PCR; TCRdb lists only in-frame clones, some missing. The sample comprises under 85,000 clones, 78% of which are singletons, and over 4.5% rests with the top ten. The material sequenced was peripheral blood, taken 2 weeks after starting pembrolizumab. These TCRs come from an adult with mismatch repair-deficient cancer.

The V and J genes are TRBV15 and TRBJ2-7, with a weak D call TRBD2 (5 bases). The CDR3 covers 16 residues. Germline loops: CDR1 LNHNV, CDR2 YYDKDF (reference sequence). The germline V and J ends were trimmed by 0 bases and 2 bases, with 14 bases remaining between them. In nucleotides, the CDR3 is TGTGCCACCAGCAGAGAGCGGGCAGGAGCCCCCTACGAGCAGTACTTC. Translating it yields CATSRERAGAPYEQYF.

This clone has ten or more counts. This chain joins TRBV6-5 and TRBJ2-2; D tentatively reads TRBD1 or TRBD2 (5 bases each). The germline CDR1 and CDR2 sequences are MNHEY and SVGAGI. V lost 6 bases, J lost 0 bases, and 8 bases lay in between. CDR3 length equals 14 residues. The CDR3 nucleotides are TGTGCCAGCAGATCGGGGCCGAACACCGGGGAGCTGTTTTTT. This encodes CASRSGPNTGELFF.

The chain links TRBV10-3 to TRBJ2-7; no firm D call. CDR1 is ENHRY, CDR2 SYGVKD, per germline. The CDR3 has 14 amino acids. V shed 6 bases and J shed 0 bases, with 12 bases lying between them. The CDR3 nucleotides are TGTGCCATCAGGCCGGGCGATTCCTCCTACGAGCAGTACTTC. This codes for CAIRPGDSSYEQYF.

The J gene is TRBJ2-5, the V gene TRBV7-9, with D perhaps TRBD2 (5 bases). Germline CDR1 is SEHNR and CDR2 is FQNEAQ (reference sequence). The CDR3 consists of 13 residues. With 2 bases removed from V and 4 bases from J, the gap between germline ends came to 8 bases. CDR3 region: CASSLNGRETQYF. The CDR3 DNA follows: TGTGCCAGCAGCTTAAATGGGAGAGAGACCCAGTACTTC.

The chain joins TRBV5-6 to TRBJ2-7, with unresolved D. V lost 1 base, J lost 0 bases, and 5 bases lay in between. The V gene's germline CDR1 is SGHDT and CDR2 YYEEEE. CDR3 length: 13 residues. The CDR3 loop reads CASSLIGSYEQYF. Here the CDR3 DNA reads TGTGCCAGCAGCTTGATCGGCTCCTACGAGCAGTACTTC.

The chain carries TRBV18 and TRBJ1-1; D is perhaps TRBD1 (5 bases). CDR3 size: 14 residues. CDR1 KGHSH and CDR2 LQKENI come from the germline V gene. V was clipped by 3 bases and J by 0 bases, with 8 bases between them. The chain's CDR3 is CASSPGGMNTEAFF. In DNA, the CDR3 is TGTGCCAGCTCACCGGGGGGGATGAACACTGAAGCTTTCTTT.

The V call is TRBV19, the J call TRBJ2-7; D may correspond to TRBD1 or TRBD2 (6 bases each). Germline V gives CDR1 LNHDA, CDR2 SQIVND (reference sequence). Deletions cut 6 bases from V and 2 bases from J, with 17 bases between. CDR3 length: 15 amino acids. For the CDR3, the DNA is TGTGCCAGTAGGCAATGGGGGGACACTGCCTACGAGCAGTACTTC. Amino acid sequence: CASRQWGDTAYEQYF.

The rearrangement links TRBV27 to TRBJ2-7, with TRBD2 identical over 12 bases. The CDR3 extends over 14 amino acids. CDR1 MNHEY and CDR2 SMNVEV come from the germline V gene (reference sequence). The junction had 3 bases not matched to a gene; V was cut back by 6 bases and J by 3 bases. The CDR3 nucleotides are TGTGCCAGCAGACTGACTAGCGGGAGCTACGAGCAGTACTTC. Protein product: CASRLTSGSYEQYF.

This clone has just a few counts. V usage is TRBV13 and J usage is TRBJ2-7; D is possibly TRBD1 or TRBD2 (5 bases each). V was trimmed by 4 bases and J by 2 bases, leaving 9 bases between them. From germline, CDR1 is PRHDT and CDR2 FYEKMQ (reference sequence). The CDR3 sequence is 13 residues long. The CDR3 region has the DNA TGTGCCAGCAGCTGGGGGAAAACCTACGAGCAGTACTTC. This sequence encodes CASSWGKTYEQYF.

This sequence joins TRBV7-2 and TRBJ2-7; D is unclear. This CDR3 is built from 14 residues. V was pared by 1 base and J by 3 bases, with 10 bases between. Germline V gives CDR1 SGHTA, CDR2 FQGNSA. CDR3: CASSLVDGYYEQYF. In DNA, the CDR3 is TGTGCCAGCAGCTTAGTTGACGGATACTACGAGCAGTACTTC.

As DNA, the CDR3 is TGCAGCGCTACCGTCGGCGGAGGGGCTTTCTTT. It specifies CSATVGGGAFF. The V and J genes are TRBV29-1 and TRBJ1-1, with no clear D. This CDR3 has 11 amino acids. With 7 bases removed from V and 11 bases from J, the gap between germline ends came to 17 bases. Germline V gene lookup returns CDR1 SQVTM and CDR2 ANQGSEA.

This clone is judged medium-sized. The CDR3 DNA is TGTGCCAGCTCACCATATAGCGGGGAAGGGGGCAATCAGCCCCAGCATTTT. Protein: CASSPYSGEGGNQPQHF. This chain links TRBV18 with TRBJ1-5, with D possibly TRBD1 on 5 matching bases. Trimming shortened V by 2 bases and J by 2 bases, and 16 bases separated the two germline ends. Germline CDR1 KGHSH, CDR2 LQKENI. The CDR3 is 17 amino acids.

V is TRBV7-9 and J is TRBJ1-4; D unclear. Trimming removed 5 bases from V and 3 bases from J, with 7 bases in between. CDR3 size: 13 residues. Per the germline V gene, CDR1 is SEHNR and CDR2 is FQNEAQ (reference sequence). This CDR3 reads CASSRGANEKLFF. CDR3 nucleotide sequence: TGTGCCAGCAGCCGTGGGGCTAATGAAAAACTGTTTTTT.

The CDR3 sequence is CASSRDRDEQYF. CDR3 in DNA: TGTGCCAGTAGTAGGGACAGGGACGAGCAGTACTTC. The chain has TRBV19 and TRBJ2-7; 9 bases are a match to TRBD1. The germline V gene has CDR1 LNHDA and CDR2 SQIVND (reference sequence). This CDR3 contains 12 residues. V shed 4 bases and J 5 bases; nucleotides not matched to a gene: 0.